This T cell receptor (beta chain) was found in a study of T-cell memory formation after mild COVID-19. The CDR3 totals 12 residues. CDR1 and CDR2 (germline): ENHRY, SYGVKD. Trimming removed 10 bases from V and 7 bases from J, with 16 bases in between. One entry per CDR3 protein results from TCRdb running MiXCR on the 5' RACE reads. The repertoire holds 100,000 or so distinct CDR3 sequences, with 11% as singletons. The table lists this clonotype with a few counts. The TCR comes from a man aged 18 to 35 who had mild COVID-19 (a few samples of this study predate the infection). Cell type and time point are not known. This chain links TRBV10-3 with TRBJ1-2, with D unclear. Specimen: PBMCs or a T cell subset sorted from them (not recorded which). In DNA form, the CDR3 reads TGTGCCACCCGATTGGACTTGGGTGGCTACACCTTC. Its protein product is CATRLDLGGYTF.